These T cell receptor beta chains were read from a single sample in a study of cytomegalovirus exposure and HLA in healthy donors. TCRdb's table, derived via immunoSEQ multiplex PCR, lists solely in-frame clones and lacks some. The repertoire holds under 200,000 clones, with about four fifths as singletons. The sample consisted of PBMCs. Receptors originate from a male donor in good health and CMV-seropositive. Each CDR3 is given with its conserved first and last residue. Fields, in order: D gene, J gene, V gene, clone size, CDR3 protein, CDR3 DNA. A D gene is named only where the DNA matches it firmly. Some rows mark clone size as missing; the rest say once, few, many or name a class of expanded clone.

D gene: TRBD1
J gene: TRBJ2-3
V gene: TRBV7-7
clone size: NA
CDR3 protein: CASSSQGLSTDTQYF
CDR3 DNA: TGTGCTAGCAGCTCACAGGGGTTGAGCACAGATACGCAGTATTTT

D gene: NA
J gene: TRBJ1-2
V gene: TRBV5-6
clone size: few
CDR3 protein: CASSQRAGTWVDGYTF
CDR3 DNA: TGTGCCAGCAGCCAGCGGGCAGGCACCTGGGTGGATGGCTACACCTTC

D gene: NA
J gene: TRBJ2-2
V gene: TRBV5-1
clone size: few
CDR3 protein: CASSTENTGELFF
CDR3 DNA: TGCGCCAGTTCGACAGAAAACACCGGGGAGCTGTTTTTT

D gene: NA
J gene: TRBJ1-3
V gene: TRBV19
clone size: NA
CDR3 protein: CASSRPHQGVRNTIYF
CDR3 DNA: TGTGCCAGTAGTAGACCCCACCAGGGCGTGAGAAACACCATATATTTT

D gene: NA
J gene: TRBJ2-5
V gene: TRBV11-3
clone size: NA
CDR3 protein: CASSLGQRETQYF
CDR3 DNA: TGTGCCAGCAGCTTAGGACAGCGTGAGACCCAGTACTTC

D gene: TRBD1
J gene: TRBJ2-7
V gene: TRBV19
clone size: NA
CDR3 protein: CASSWDSGGYYEQYF
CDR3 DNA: TGTGCCAGTAGCTGGGACAGTGGGGGTTACTACGAGCAGTACTTC

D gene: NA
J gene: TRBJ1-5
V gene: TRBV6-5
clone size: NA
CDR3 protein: CASILQGGNQPQHF
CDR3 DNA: TGTGCCAGCATTCTACAGGGTGGCAATCAGCCCCAGCATTTT

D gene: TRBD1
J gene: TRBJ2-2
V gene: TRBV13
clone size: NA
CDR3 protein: CASSVIRGGWELFF
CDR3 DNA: TGTGCCAGCAGCGTTATCCGAGGGGGCTGGGAGCTGTTTTTT

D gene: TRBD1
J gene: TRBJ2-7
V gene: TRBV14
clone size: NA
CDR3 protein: CASSQAWTGNSYEQYF
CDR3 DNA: TGTGCCAGCAGCCAAGCCTGGACAGGGAACTCCTACGAGCAGTACTTC

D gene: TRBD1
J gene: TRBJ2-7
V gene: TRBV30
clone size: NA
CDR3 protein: CAFGQDPYEQYF
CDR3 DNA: TGTGCATTCGGACAGGATCCCTACGAGCAGTACTTC

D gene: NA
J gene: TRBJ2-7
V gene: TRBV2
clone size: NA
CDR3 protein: CASSLMWGDSEQYF
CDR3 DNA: TGTGCCAGCAGTCTAATGTGGGGGGATTCCGAGCAGTACTTC

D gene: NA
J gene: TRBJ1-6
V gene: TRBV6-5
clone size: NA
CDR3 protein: CASSRQGSPNSPLHF
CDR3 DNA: TGTGCCAGCAGTCGCCAGGGATCCCCGAATTCACCCCTCCACTTT

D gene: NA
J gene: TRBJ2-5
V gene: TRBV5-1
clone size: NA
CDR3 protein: CASSFLGAGQETQYF
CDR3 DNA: TGCGCCAGCAGCTTTTTGGGGGCGGGCCAAGAGACCCAGTACTTC

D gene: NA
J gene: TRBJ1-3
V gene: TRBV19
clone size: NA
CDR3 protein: CASSLSPGGNTIYF
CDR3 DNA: TGTGCCAGTAGTCTAAGCCCAGGCGGAAACACCATATATTTT

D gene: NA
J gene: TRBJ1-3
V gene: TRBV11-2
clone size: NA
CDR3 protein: CASSSGSYSGNTIYF
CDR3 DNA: TGTGCCAGCAGCTCAGGGTCGTACTCTGGAAACACCATATATTTT

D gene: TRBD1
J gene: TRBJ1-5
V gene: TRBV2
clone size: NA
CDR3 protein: CASSEATQGAEQPQHF
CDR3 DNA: TGTGCCAGCAGTGAAGCCACACAGGGGGCCGAGCAGCCCCAGCATTTT

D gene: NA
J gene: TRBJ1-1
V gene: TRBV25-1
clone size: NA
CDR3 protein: CASSGGPHEAFF
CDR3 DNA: TGTGCCAGCAGTGGGGGCCCTCATGAAGCTTTCTTT

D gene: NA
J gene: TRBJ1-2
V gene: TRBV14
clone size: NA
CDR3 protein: CASSQGSGYGYTF
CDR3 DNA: TGTGCCAGCAGCCAAGGGAGTGGCTATGGCTACACCTTC